Given below is one TCR beta chain in context. This receptor's antigen is unknown. Mismatch with germline at one junction end may stem from a read error. Without any cell sorting, total RNA and DNA were co-extracted from approximately 20-30 mg of bulk tissue using the AllPrep DNA/RNA mini kit. Between late 2015 and March 2016, about five patients in China with histopathologically diagnosed primary liver carcinoma had their tumors surgically resected. At the time of sampling, the patients were treatment-naive and had chronic HBV infection. Five spatially separated regions were sampled per tumor: superior, inferior, left-lateral and right-lateral poles, plus the tumor centre. Histological examination found more than 85% viable tumor cells in every tumor sample. Pieces of fresh tumor and adjacent tissue were cut in half, with one half kept in RNAlater at -80 degrees C and the other half sent for histology.

Using a constant-region primer and ProtoScript II reverse transcriptase, TCRbeta-specific cDNA was reverse-transcribed from around 500 ng total RNA. The TCRbeta libraries were prepared through three rounds of nested multiplex PCR following a slightly modified ARM-PCR procedure. Sample barcodes and Illumina adapters were added in a final 25-cycle PCR using Deep VentR polymerase. Before sequencing, amplicons between 200 and 500 bp were purified from gel using a QIAquick gel extraction kit. An Illumina HiSeq 2500 was used to sequence the TCRbeta amplicons with 250-bp paired-end reads. On the authors' methods: Quality trimming of reads was performed with Trimmomatic v0.33, and paired reads were merged with FLASH v1.2.11 so that full CDR3 sequences could be recovered. V, D and J germline segments were assigned to the rearranged TCRbeta sequences using MiGEC v1.2.1b. Clonotype statistics and Shannon-Wiener diversity indices were calculated with VDJtools v1.0.0. Except for diversity analysis, only the 250 most abundant clonotypes of each sample were used in subsequent analyses to reduce sampling bias. TCRdb reprocessed the public reads (quality trimming at Q25 with fastp, clone calling with MiXCR) and kept in-frame beta chains. Each entry is one CDR3 protein sequence, shown with its most common DNA and genes. These V and J calls rely on TCRdb rather than the paper's analysis. The sample table shows approximately 120,000 distinct CDR3 sequences, and 64% are seen once. Clones ranked in the top ten supply less than 10% of the sample.

This record belongs to a study of tumor-infiltrating lymphocytes in primary liver carcinoma (dated by TCRdb to about 2017). About the investigation overall: Of the five patients (three men and two women, aged 30 to 69 years), four had hepatocellular carcinoma and one had combined HCC and intrahepatic cholangiocarcinoma. Tumors of the five patients were stage T1-T3 N0M0 with maximum diameters of roughly 4.2 to 11 cm. Each sample produced about 3.5 to 8 million productive TCRbeta reads, and read depth showed no significant difference between tissue types. The study combined TCRbeta repertoire sequencing, expression microarrays and whole-exome sequencing across five regions of each liver tumor, with adjacent normal tissue and blood. A total of some 35 specimens from 5 patients went through TCRbeta repertoire sequencing, namely 25 tumor regions, 5 adjacent noncancerous liver tissues and 5 peripheral blood samples. To link TCRbeta repertoire diversity to the local molecular phenotype, the approximately 25 tumor region samples were profiled with Agilent mRNA microarrays. Reproducibility between technical replicate repertoires was high, with correlation coefficients above 0.95 and mean shared-clone rates approximately 0.9. Study-wide findings and limitations: Pairs of tumor regions showed greater repertoire overlap (mean 36%) than tumor-adjacent pairs (17%) or tumor-blood pairs (roughly 14%), which is consistent with antigen-driven expansion. Only the TCR beta chain was sequenced, which likely underestimates true repertoire diversity because unpaired alpha chains were not captured. A significantly larger repertoire fraction was made up by the top 250 clones in tumors than in blood (p = 0.039). Because the samples were bulk and unsorted, CD4+ and CD8+ T cell repertoires could not be compared. Just about 7.5-24% of top clones turned up in all five regions of a tumor, which suggests spatial heterogeneity among tumor-infiltrating T cells. The study included only a handful of patients, and the authors note findings should be validated in a larger study.

This receptor was obtained from an older woman with primary liver carcinoma and hepatitis B virus infection. The specimen was liver tumor tissue from sampling region 3. In the paper's terms, the cell subset or site label means: tumor region T3, left-lateral pole.

In nucleotide form, the sequence is TGTGCCTCGCTCCCGGGACAGGGGTGGGGGACAGATACGCATTATTTT. Translated, it gives CASLPGQGWGTDTHYF. The chain is encoded by TRBV28 joined to TRBJ2-3; TRBD1 aligns with 10 central bases. The CDR3 sequence holds 16 residues, the cysteine and phenylalanine included. Only the CDR3 DNA stays, 48 bases, in frame from base 1. Sequences MDHEN (CDR1) and SYDVKM (CDR2) are obtained from the germline V gene.